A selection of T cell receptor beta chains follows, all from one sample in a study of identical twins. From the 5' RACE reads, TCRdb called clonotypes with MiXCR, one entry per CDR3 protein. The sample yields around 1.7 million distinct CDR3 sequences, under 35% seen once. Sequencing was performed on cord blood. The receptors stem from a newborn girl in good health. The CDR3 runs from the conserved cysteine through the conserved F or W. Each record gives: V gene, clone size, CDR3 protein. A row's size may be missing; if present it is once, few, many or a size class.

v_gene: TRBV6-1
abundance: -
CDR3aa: CASSEGSSGGYEQYF

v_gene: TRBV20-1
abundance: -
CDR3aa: CSARSPTGSSTDTQYF

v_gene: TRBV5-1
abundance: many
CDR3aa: CASSLTRGNEQFF

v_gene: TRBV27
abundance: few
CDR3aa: CASSSRQGIGNQPQHF

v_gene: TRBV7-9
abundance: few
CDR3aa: CASSPTSGGHYNEQFF

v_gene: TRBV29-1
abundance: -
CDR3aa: CSVALPDPEAFF

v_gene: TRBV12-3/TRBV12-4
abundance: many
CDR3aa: CASRRGIADTQYF

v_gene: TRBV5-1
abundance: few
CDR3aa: CASMRDRNYEQYF

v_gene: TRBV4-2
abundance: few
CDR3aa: CATSPEGGYGYTF

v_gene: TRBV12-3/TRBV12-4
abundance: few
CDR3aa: CASSFGTGGEYGYTF

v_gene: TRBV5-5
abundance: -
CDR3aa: CASSFMTGSTDTQYF

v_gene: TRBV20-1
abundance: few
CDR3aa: CSAGRRDQPQHF

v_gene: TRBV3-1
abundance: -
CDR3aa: CASSHNLAGKIYEQYF

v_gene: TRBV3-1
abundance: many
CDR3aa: CASSQGLAGETQYF

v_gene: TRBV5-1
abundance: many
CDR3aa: CASSWTTTNEKLFF

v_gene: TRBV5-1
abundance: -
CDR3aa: CASSLAGHDSYGYTF

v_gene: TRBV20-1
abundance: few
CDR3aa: CSATKTSGKYNEQFF

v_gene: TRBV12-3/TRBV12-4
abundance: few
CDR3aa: CASSLYGEPSTDTQYF

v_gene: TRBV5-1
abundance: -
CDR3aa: CASSLEDTSETQYF

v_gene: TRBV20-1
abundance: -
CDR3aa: CSAYLPRGTDTQYF

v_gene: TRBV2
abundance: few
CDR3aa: CASSRGGVLNIAKNIQYF

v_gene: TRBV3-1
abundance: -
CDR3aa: CASSQVLTPGLDSYNEQFF

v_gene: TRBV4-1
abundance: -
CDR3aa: CASSQDRVLANYNEQFF

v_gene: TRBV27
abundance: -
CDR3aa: CASSFHRGDQPQHF

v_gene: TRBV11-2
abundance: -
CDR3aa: CASRQGLKETQYF

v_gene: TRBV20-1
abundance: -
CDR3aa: CSARGDNQPQHF

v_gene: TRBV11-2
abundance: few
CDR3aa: CASSTPTNTPLFVSYEQYF

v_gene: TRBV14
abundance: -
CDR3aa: CASSQTSMSYNEQFF

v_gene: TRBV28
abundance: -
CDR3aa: CASSLFGTGSYSNQPQHF

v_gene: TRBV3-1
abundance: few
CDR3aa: CASSQADRGQEGYTF

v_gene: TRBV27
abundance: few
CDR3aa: CASSLSGGGAYEQYF

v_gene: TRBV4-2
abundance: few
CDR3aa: CASSSRDPYNEQFF

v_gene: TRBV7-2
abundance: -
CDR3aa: CASSSKPLGYGYNEQFF

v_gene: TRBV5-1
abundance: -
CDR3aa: CASSLVPGLSETQYF

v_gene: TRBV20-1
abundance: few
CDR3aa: CSARDTPIQETQYF

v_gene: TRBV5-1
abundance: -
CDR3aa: CASSSDAFGIQYF

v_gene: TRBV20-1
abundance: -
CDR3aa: CSARPGSSGDRYNEQFF

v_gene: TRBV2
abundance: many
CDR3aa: CASRHSAPSYNEQFF

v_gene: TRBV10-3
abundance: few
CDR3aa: CAITNGTASQLWNGYTF

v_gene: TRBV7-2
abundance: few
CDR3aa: CASSLEGGYWNQPQHF